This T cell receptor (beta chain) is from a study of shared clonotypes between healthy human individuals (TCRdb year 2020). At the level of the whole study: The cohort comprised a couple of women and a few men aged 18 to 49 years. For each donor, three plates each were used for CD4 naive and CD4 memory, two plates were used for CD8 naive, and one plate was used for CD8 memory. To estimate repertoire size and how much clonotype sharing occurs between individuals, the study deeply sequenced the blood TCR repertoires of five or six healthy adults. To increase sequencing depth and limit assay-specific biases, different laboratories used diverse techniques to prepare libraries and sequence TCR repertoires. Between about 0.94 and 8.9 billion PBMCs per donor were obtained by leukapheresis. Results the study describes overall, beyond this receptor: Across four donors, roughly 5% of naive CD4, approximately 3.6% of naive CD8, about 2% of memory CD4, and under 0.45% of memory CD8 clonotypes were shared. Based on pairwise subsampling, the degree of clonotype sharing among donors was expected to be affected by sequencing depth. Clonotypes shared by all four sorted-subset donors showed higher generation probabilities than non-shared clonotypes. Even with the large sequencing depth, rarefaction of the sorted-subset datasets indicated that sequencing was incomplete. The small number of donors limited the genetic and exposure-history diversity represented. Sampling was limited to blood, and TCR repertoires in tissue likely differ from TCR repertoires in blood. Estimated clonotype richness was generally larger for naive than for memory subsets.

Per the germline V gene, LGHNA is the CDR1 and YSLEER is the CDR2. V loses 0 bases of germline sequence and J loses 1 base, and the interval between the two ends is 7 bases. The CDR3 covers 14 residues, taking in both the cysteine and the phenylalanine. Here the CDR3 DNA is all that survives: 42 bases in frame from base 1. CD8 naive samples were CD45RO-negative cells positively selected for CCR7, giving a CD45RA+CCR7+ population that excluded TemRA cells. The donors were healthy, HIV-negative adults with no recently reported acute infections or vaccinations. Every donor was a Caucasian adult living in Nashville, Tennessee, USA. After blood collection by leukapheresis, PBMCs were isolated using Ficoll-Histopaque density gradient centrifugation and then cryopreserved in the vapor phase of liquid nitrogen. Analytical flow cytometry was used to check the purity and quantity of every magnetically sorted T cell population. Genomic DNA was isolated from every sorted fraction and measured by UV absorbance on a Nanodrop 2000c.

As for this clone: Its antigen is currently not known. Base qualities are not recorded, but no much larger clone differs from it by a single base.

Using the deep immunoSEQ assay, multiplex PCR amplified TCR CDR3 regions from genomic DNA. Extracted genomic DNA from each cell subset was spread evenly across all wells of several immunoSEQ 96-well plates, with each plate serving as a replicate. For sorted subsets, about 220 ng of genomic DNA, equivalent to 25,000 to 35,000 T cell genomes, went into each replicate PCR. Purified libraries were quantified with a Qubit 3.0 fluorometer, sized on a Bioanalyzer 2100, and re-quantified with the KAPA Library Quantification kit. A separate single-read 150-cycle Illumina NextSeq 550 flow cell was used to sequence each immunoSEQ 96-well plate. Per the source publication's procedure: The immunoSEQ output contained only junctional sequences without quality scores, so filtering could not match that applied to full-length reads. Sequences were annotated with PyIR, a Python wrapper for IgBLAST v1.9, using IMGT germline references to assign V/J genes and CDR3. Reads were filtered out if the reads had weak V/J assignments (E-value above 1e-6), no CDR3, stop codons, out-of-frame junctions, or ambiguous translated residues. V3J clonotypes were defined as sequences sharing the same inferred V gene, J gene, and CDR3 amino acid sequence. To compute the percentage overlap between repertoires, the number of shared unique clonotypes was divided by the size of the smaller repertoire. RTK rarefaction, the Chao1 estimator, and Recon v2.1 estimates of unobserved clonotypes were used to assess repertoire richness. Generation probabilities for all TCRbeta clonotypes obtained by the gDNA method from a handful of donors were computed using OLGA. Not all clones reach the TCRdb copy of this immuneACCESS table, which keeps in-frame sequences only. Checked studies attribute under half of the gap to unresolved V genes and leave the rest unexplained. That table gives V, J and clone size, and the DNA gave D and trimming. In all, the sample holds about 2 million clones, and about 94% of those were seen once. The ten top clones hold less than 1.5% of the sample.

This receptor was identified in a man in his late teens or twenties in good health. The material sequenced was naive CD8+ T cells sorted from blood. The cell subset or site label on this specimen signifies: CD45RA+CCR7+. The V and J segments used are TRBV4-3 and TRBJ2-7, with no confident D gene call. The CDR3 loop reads CASSQERVSYEQYF. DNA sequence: TGCGCCAGCAGCCAAGAACGCGTATCCTACGAGCAGTACTTC.